These 16 T cell receptor beta chains came from one sample sequenced in a study of CD8 T cells in Susac syndrome. RNA in amounts of 0.5 to 1 ug was reverse transcribed with random hexamers. Via MiXCR, TCRdb re-called the immunoSEQ multiplex PCR reads, giving one row per CDR3 protein. The sample holds about 180,000 distinct CDR3 sequences, under 95% seen once. Sequencing was carried out using CD4+ T cells from PBMCs. Receptor source: a human donor with Susac syndrome.

V gene TRBV11-3 combines with J gene TRBJ2-5; D is ambiguous. V lost 1 base and J lost 0, with 15 bases in between. Germline CDR1 SGHNT, CDR2 YENEEA. This CDR3 spans 17 amino acids. The CDR3 DNA reads as TGTGCCAGCAGCTTAGGTTCAACTCTAGGGTACCAAGAGACCCAGTACTTC. It is translated as CASSLGSTLGYQETQYF.

The chain combines TRBV6-1 with TRBJ2-4; 8 bases match TRBD2. The germline V gene has CDR1 MNHNS and CDR2 SASEGT. This CDR3 region has 16 residues. Germline trimming cut 7 bases from V and 4 bases from J; bases unmatched to any gene: 12. CDR3 sequence reads: CASTSRGAGGKNIQYF. CDR3 sequence (DNA): TGTGCCAGCACCTCGCGGGGGGCGGGGGGAAAAAACATTCAGTACTTC.

The rearrangement links TRBV12-3 or TRBV12-4 to TRBJ1-2, with 8 bases matching TRBD1. The junction had 6 bases not matched to a gene; V was cut back by 3 bases and J by 0 bases. The CDR3 contains 16 residues. CDR3 protein: CASSLRTGRTNYGYTF. The CDR3 DNA reads TGTGCCAGCAGTTTGCGGACAGGGAGGACTAACTATGGCTACACCTTC.

This rearrangement joins TRBV7-9 to TRBJ2-6; 11 bases align to TRBD1. The J segment lost 19 bases and the V segment lost 6 bases, leaving 8 bases of the junction unmatched. Germline V CDR1 and CDR2: SEHNR, FQNEAQ (reference sequence). This CDR3 is built from 12 residues. CDR3 amino acids: CASSYGQGANTF. CDR3 in DNA: TGTGCCAGCAGTTATGGACAGGGGGCTAACACTTTC.

The CDR3 DNA reads as TGCGCCAGCAGCGTCGGACAGGGTTTGGCAGATACGCAGTATTTT. It is translated as CASSVGQGLADTQYF. J is TRBJ2-3 and V is TRBV5-1; 8 bases map to TRBD1. Germline V lookup: CDR1 SGHRS, CDR2 YFSETQ. This CDR3 is 15 amino acids long. V shed 4 bases and J 4 bases; nucleotides not matched to a gene: 8. Full variable domain (missing parts from reference TRBV5-1 and TRBJ2-3): KAGVTQTPRYLIKTRGQQVTLSCSPISGHRSVSWYQQTPGQGLQFLFEYFSETQRNKGNFPGRFSGRQFSNSRSEMNVSTLELGDSALYLCASSVGQGLADTQYFGPGTRLTVL.

V is TRBV12-3 or TRBV12-4 and J is TRBJ1-2; 9 positions match TRBD1. J gave up 5 bases and V 3 bases, and 10 bases lay outside the gene matches. This CDR3 is 16 amino acids long. The CDR3 sequence is CASSFFPGQGLYGYTF. CDR3 bases: TGTGCCAGCAGTTTTTTTCCCGGACAGGGGCTTTATGGCTACACCTTC.

This clonotype was recorded only once. The J gene is TRBJ2-2, the V gene TRBV29-1; 13 bases align to TRBD2. The germline gives CDR1 SQVTM, CDR2 ANQGSEA. This CDR3 comprises 15 residues. J lost 6 bases, V lost 3 bases, and 4 bases had no gene match. CDR3 in amino acids: CSVEAGTSGAGELFF. In nucleotides, the CDR3 is TGCAGCGTTGAGGCCGGGACTAGCGGGGCCGGGGAGCTGTTTTTT.

The chain is built from TRBV6-5 and TRBJ2-5; tentatively, D is TRBD1 (5 bases). CDR1 and CDR2 from the germline V gene are MNHEY and SVGAGI. The CDR3 totals 15 residues. V was trimmed by 6 bases and J by 5 bases, leaving 19 bases between them. CDR3 sequence reads: CASRPNWTPGETQYF. The CDR3 nucleotides read TGTGCCAGCAGACCTAATTGGACACCCGGGGAGACCCAGTACTTC.

A single count supports this clonotype. This rearrangement joins TRBV5-1 to TRBJ2-2; 8 nucleotides agree with TRBD1. V lost 2 bases to trimming and J lost 2 bases; unmatched junction nucleotides: 5. Germline CDR1 reads SGHRS; CDR2 reads YFSETQ. The CDR3 length is 16 residues. The CDR3 region is CASSFDGTGNTGELFF. The CDR3 DNA sequence: TGCGCCAGCAGCTTCGATGGGACAGGTAACACCGGGGAGCTGTTTTTT.

The genes are TRBV5-6 and TRBJ2-7; TRBD1 matches at 7 bases. The length of the CDR3 is 13 residues. Germline-derived CDR1 and CDR2 are SGHDT and YYEEEE. Unmatched junction bases numbered 8, after V lost 0 bases and J lost 11 bases. CDR3 in amino acids: CASSLEDRRRKYF. CDR3 DNA: TGTGCCAGCAGCTTGGAGGACAGGCGTCGAAAGTACTTC.

This chain links TRBV20-1 with TRBJ1-1; 8 bases match TRBD1. The CDR3 covers 15 residues. Germline-derived CDR1 and CDR2 are DFQATT and SNEGSKA (reference sequence). As DNA, the CDR3 is TGCAGCGCAAAACTGACAGGGGCGCGGAACACTGAAGCTTTCTTT. Translating gives CSAKLTGARNTEAFF.

This chain connects TRBV20-1 to TRBJ2-5; TRBD2 aligns across 15 bases. The CDR3 extends over 16 amino acids. Germline V gene data show CDR1 as DFQATT and CDR2 as SNEGSKA (reference sequence). V lost 5 bases, J lost 5 bases, and 9 bases stayed unmatched. CDR3 sequence: CSAGLGTSGGRETQYF. In DNA, the CDR3 is TGCAGTGCTGGGCTCGGGACTAGCGGGGGGAGGGAGACCCAGTACTTC.

This rearrangement joins TRBV30 to TRBJ2-7, with TRBD1 identical over 10 bases. Germline CDR1 reads GTSNPN; CDR2 reads SVGIG (reference sequence). This CDR3 contains 16 residues. V was clipped by 0 bases and J by 4 bases; unmatched bases: 9. Here the CDR3 DNA reads TGTGCCTGGAGTGTAGGGTTTGGGACAGGGGCGTACGAGCAGTACTTC. Its protein is CAWSVGFGTGAYEQYF.

The rearrangement links TRBV3-1 to TRBJ1-2, with D maybe TRBD1 (5 bases). The CDR3 extends over 15 amino acids. CDR1 and CDR2 (germline): LGHDT, YNNKEL (reference sequence). V lost 4 bases and J 4 bases, leaving 16 bases between the germline ends. The CDR3, as DNA: TGTGCCAGCAGCCCTCGTGGGGGGAGTGGCTATGGCTACACCTTC. The encoded protein is CASSPRGGSGYGYTF.

This clonotype was observed a single time. The chain carries TRBV20-1 and TRBJ1-5; 9 bases match TRBD1. V lost 4 bases, J lost 5 bases, and 12 bases stayed unmatched. The CDR3 consists of 16 residues. The germline CDR1 and CDR2 sequences are DFQATT and SNEGSKA (reference sequence). The chain's CDR3 is CSANPRTGVGDQPQHF. CDR3 sequence (DNA): TGCAGTGCTAACCCCCGGACAGGGGTGGGCGATCAGCCCCAGCATTTT.

The gene calls are TRBV27 and TRBJ2-5, with D perhaps TRBD2 (5 bases). Trimming took off 1 base at V and 0 bases at J, with 6 bases between the two ends. There are 14 residues in the CDR3. Germline CDR1 MNHEY, CDR2 SMNVEV (reference sequence). Written as DNA, the CDR3 is TGTGCCAGCAGTTTATGGCGGGACCAAGAGACCCAGTACTTC. Translation: CASSLWRDQETQYF.